This T cell receptor beta chain was identified during a study of cytomegalovirus exposure and HLA in healthy donors. With 60 Vbeta and 13 Jbeta primers, the PCR was carried out. Assay used: immunoSEQ multiplex PCR; TCRdb lists only in-frame clones, some missing. The sample holds under 130,000 clones, around three quarters seen once. This clone was detected only a few times. The sequence was obtained from a man aged 45-65 years in good health and CMV-seropositive. The material sequenced was PBMCs.

CDR3 nucleotides: TGTGCCAGTAGTATAGTAGCGTTTGCCAATCAGCCCCAGCATTTT. Translating gives CASSIVAFANQPQHF. J is TRBJ1-5 and V is TRBV19; no clear D. This CDR3 spans 15 amino acids. Germline assignment: CDR1 LNHDA and CDR2 SQIVND (reference sequence). V dropped 1 base and J dropped 3 bases, with 10 bases sitting between them.